A single sample is the source of the 27 T cell receptor beta chains below, sequenced in a study of human T cells and chemical hapten exposure. In TCRdb, the RACE reads were re-called with MiXCR into one record per CDR3 protein. The sample records 180,000 or so distinct CDR3 sequences, more than 14% being singletons. Time point reported: patch test 1, 2 weeks after DPC sensitization. As to treatment: therapeutic diphenylcyclopropenone sensitization with weekly scalp DPC. Sequences were derived from whole blood, sampled in connection with sensitization to the hapten diphenylcyclopropenone (DPC). The receptors derive from a woman in her 30s with alopecia areata. Some clones in this sample may be carry-over from other donors' samples.

This clonotype was detected a few times. DNA of the CDR3: TGCAGTGCTAGAGATCGGAGGACTGGCTACACCTTC. Amino acid sequence: CSARDRRTGYTF. The rearrangement links TRBV20-1 to TRBJ1-2; D remains ambiguous. V was clipped by 0 bases and J by 7 bases, with 9 bases between them. CDR3 length: 12 amino acids. In germline, CDR1 is DFQATT, CDR2 SNEGSKA (reference sequence).

This clonotype was observed a few times. The chain is built from TRBV6-2 or TRBV6-3 and TRBJ2-2; tentative D call: TRBD2 (6 bases). This CDR3 spans 16 amino acids. CDR1 and CDR2 (germline): MNHEY, SVGEGT. V lost 2 bases, J lost 1 base, and 11 bases lay in between. Here the CDR3 DNA reads TGTGCCAGCAGTTACCCTCAGGGACTGAACACCGGGGAGCTGTTTTTT. Translation: CASSYPQGLNTGELFF.

In this sample, this clonotype turned up a few times. The rearrangement uses TRBV4-3 and TRBJ2-7; possible D gene TRBD1, 6 bases. The germline V gene has CDR1 LGHNA and CDR2 YSLEER. The CDR3 runs to 14 residues. V lost 1 base and J lost 1, with 8 bases in between. CDR3: CASSQAQGSYEQYF. The DNA for the CDR3 is TGCGCCAGCAGCCAAGCCCAGGGGTCCTACGAGCAGTACTTC.

This clonotype was seen a handful of times. The rearrangement uses TRBV5-1 and TRBJ2-1; D is unclear. Germline lookup yields CDR1 SGHRS and CDR2 YFSETQ. V was pared by 0 bases and J by 8 bases, with 12 bases between. The CDR3 is made up of 14 amino acids. DNA of the CDR3: TGCGCCAGCAGCTTGGCCTCCGCTCACGATGAGCAGTTCTTC. Its translation: CASSLASAHDEQFF.

The table lists this clonotype with a few counts. The genes are TRBV10-2 and TRBJ2-2; tentative D call: TRBD1 (5 bases). CDR1 and CDR2 (germline): WSHSY, SAAADI. This CDR3 has 15 amino acids. Trimming left V 3 bases short and J 2 bases short, with 10 bases between. In DNA, the CDR3 is TGCGCCAGCAGTGATTGGACACCAAACACCGGGGAGCTGTTTTTT. This gives the protein CASSDWTPNTGELFF.

This chain joins TRBV20-1 and TRBJ2-1, with TRBD2 matching over 9 bases. CDR1 is DFQATT, CDR2 SNEGSKA, per germline (reference sequence). V dropped 1 base and J dropped 2; count of bases not matched to a gene: 3. The CDR3 is 15 amino acids. CDR3 nucleotide sequence: TGCAGTGCTAGAGTCGGCGGGAGGGCCTACAATGAGCAGTTCTTC. As protein: CSARVGGRAYNEQFF.

This clonotype was recorded a few times. This chain joins TRBV7-2 and TRBJ1-6; 10 bases agree with TRBD1. The CDR3 length is 16 residues. The J segment lost 10 bases and the V segment lost 4 bases, leaving 10 bases of the junction unmatched. The V gene's germline CDR1 is SGHTA and CDR2 FQGNSA. The CDR3 DNA is TGTGCCAGCAGCTCTCCCGGGACAGGGGAGGACTCACCCCTCCACTTT. Its translation: CASSSPGTGEDSPLHF.

The gene calls are TRBV7-8 and TRBJ1-4, with no clear D. Trimming stripped 6 bases from V and 0 bases from J, with 8 bases between. Germline V gives CDR1 SGHVS, CDR2 FQNEAQ. The length of the CDR3 is 14 residues. For the CDR3, the DNA is TGTGCCAGCAGGCTGACCCCAACTAATGAAAAACTGTTTTTT. It specifies CASRLTPTNEKLFF. Full variable domain (outside the CDR3, taken from reference TRBV7-8 and TRBJ1-4): GAGVSQSPRYKVAKRGQDVALRCDPISGHVSLFWYQQALGQGPEFLTYFQNEAQLDKSGLPSDRFFAERPEGSVSTLKIQRTQQEDSAVYLCASRLTPTNEKLFFGSGTQLSVL.

In this sample, this clonotype turned up a few times. V is TRBV11-1 and J is TRBJ2-5; D remains unclear. Germline loops: CDR1 SGHAT, CDR2 FQDESV (reference sequence). Trimming removed 7 bases at V and 4 bases at J, with 10 bases between. This CDR3 spans 12 amino acids. The CDR3 DNA is TGTGCCAGCAACGGCCAGGCAGAGACCCAGTACTTC. Translation: CASNGQAETQYF.

The gene calls are TRBV3-1 and TRBJ2-1; 13 nucleotides align to TRBD2. CDR3 length: 17 amino acids. V shed 0 bases and J 8 bases; nucleotides not matched to a gene: 7. Germline V gene lookup returns CDR1 LGHDT and CDR2 YNNKEL (reference sequence). The CDR3 sequence: CASSQDPLAGGLDEQFF. CDR3 in DNA: TGTGCCAGCAGCCAAGATCCACTAGCGGGGGGGCTCGATGAGCAGTTCTTC.

This rearrangement joins TRBV20-1 to TRBJ2-3; 12 bases line up with TRBD2. The CDR3 spans 14 residues. The V gene end was trimmed by 4 bases and the J gene end by 6 bases; junction bases not matched to a gene: 5. CDR1 DFQATT and CDR2 SNEGSKA come from the germline V gene (reference sequence). CDR3 bases: TGCAGTGCTACCCTAGCGGGAGGGCATGATACGCAGTATTTT. Translated: CSATLAGGHDTQYF.

Only a few counts were recorded for this clonotype. V gene TRBV10-3 combines with J gene TRBJ1-4; perhaps TRBD1 as D (6 bases). Germline V CDR1 and CDR2: ENHRY, SYGVKD. V gave up 8 bases and J gave up 8 bases, with 15 bases separating them. There are 13 residues in the CDR3. The CDR3 nucleotides read TGTGCCATCTCGGACAGAAACGAGGAAAAACTGTTTTTT. Its protein is CAISDRNEEKLFF.

The J gene is TRBJ1-1, the V gene TRBV9, with TRBD1 matching over 7 bases. The V and J ends lost 3 bases and 0 bases, in that order; junction bases with no gene match: 14. This CDR3 is built from 18 residues. Germline V CDR1 and CDR2: SGDLS, YYNGEE. CDR3 DNA sequence: TGTGCCAGCAGCGCATATATAGGGCAGGGGGTCGTGAACACTGAAGCTTTCTTT. Its translation: CASSAYIGQGVVNTEAFF. Combining the CDR3 with reference TRBV9 and TRBJ1-1 gives the whole variable domain DSGVTQTPKHLITATGQRVTLRCSPRSGDLSVYWYQQSLDQGLQFLIQYYNGEERAKGNILERFSAQQFPDLHSELNLSSLELGDSALYFCASSAYIGQGVVNTEAFFGQGTRLTVV.

The sample holds a few counts of this clonotype. The V call is TRBV7-9, the J call TRBJ2-1; 14 bases align to TRBD2. The CDR3 is made up of 16 amino acids. Germline CDR1 reads SEHNR; CDR2 reads FQNEAQ (reference sequence). V shed 5 bases, J shed 7 bases, and the junction held 7 bases outside the gene matches. The CDR3 spells CASSPGTSGGPNEQFF. The CDR3 nucleotides are TGTGCCAGCAGCCCAGGGACTAGCGGGGGCCCTAATGAGCAGTTCTTC. Complete variable domain (other parts from reference TRBV7-9 and TRBJ2-1): DTGVSQNPRHKITKRGQNVTFRCDPISEHNRLYWYRQTLGQGPEFLTYFQNEAQLEKSRLLSDRFSAERPKGSFSTLEIQRTEQGDSAMYLCASSPGTSGGPNEQFFGPGTRLTVL.

This clonotype has ten or more counts. The chain joins TRBV20-1 to TRBJ1-5; the D gene is possibly TRBD1 (6 bases). The CDR3 has 12 amino acids. V was clipped by 4 bases and J by 6 bases, with 10 bases between them. Germline V lookup: CDR1 DFQATT, CDR2 SNEGSKA (reference sequence). The CDR3 coding sequence is TGCAGTGCTATACAGGGTAGTCAGCCCCAGCATTTT. It encodes CSAIQGSQPQHF.

The V call is TRBV6-1, the J call TRBJ2-7, with D uncertain. CDR1 and CDR2 (germline): MNHNS, SASEGT. The CDR3 extends over 16 amino acids. The ends were cut back, 2 bases at V and 0 bases at J, with 14 bases in the middle. In nucleotides, the CDR3 is TGTGCCAGCAGTGAATCAATTTACCGAAGCTCCTACGAGCAGTACTTC. Its protein is CASSESIYRSSYEQYF.

This clonotype was recorded many times. The chain couples TRBV3-1 to TRBJ2-3; D is undetermined. Trimming removed 4 bases from V and 6 bases from J, with 8 bases in between. This CDR3 comprises 12 residues. From germline, CDR1 is LGHDT and CDR2 YNNKEL (reference sequence). The CDR3 nucleotides are TGTGCCAGCAGCCCTGGTGGGGATACGCAGTATTTT. Translating it yields CASSPGGDTQYF.

This clonotype was detected a few times. This chain links TRBV10-2 with TRBJ2-2; 14 bases align to TRBD2. Germline V gene data show CDR1 as WSHSY and CDR2 as SAAADI. This CDR3 has 17 amino acids. The V segment lost 4 bases and the J segment 0 bases; nucleotides outside the gene matches: 1. CDR3 sequence reads: CASSGLAGGANTGELFF. CDR3 sequence (DNA): TGCGCCAGCAGTGGACTAGCGGGAGGGGCGAACACCGGGGAGCTGTTTTTT.

This chain joins TRBV6-2 or TRBV6-3 and TRBJ1-1, with D hard to call. The CDR3 extends over 13 amino acids. Germline V lookup: CDR1 MNHEY, CDR2 SVGEGT. V was trimmed by 6 bases and J by 1 base, leaving 9 bases between them. The CDR3 protein is CASSSFSNTEAFF. As DNA, the CDR3 is TGTGCCAGCAGCTCCTTCTCGAACACTGAAGCTTTCTTT.

This clonotype was detected only a few times. The DNA for the CDR3 is TGTGCCAGCAGTAGAAATAGGCCCTACGAGCAGTACTTC. Its protein is CASSRNRPYEQYF. The V call is TRBV6-2 or TRBV6-3, the J call TRBJ2-7; D call uncertain. Germline assignment: CDR1 MNHEY and CDR2 SVGEGT. The V and J ends lost 5 bases and 2 bases respectively, with 10 bases between them. CDR3 length equals 13 residues.

This clonotype was detected only a few times. The V and J genes are TRBV3-1 and TRBJ1-5; tentatively, D is TRBD1 (5 bases). Germline CDR1 is LGHDT and CDR2 is YNNKEL (reference sequence). The V end was cut by 3 bases, the J end by 11 bases, with 14 bases between. The CDR3 sequence is 13 residues long. CDR3 in amino acids: CASSQGGLDAQHF. In DNA form, the CDR3 reads TGTGCCAGCAGCCAGGGGGGACTAGACGCCCAGCATTTT.

The chain uses TRBV5-1 and TRBJ2-1; D unresolved. CDR1 is SGHRS and CDR2 is YFSETQ in the germline V gene. The V gene lost 0 bases and the J gene lost 6 bases, with 7 bases spanning the gap. CDR3 length: 13 residues. The CDR3 is CASSLATVNEQFF. The CDR3 region has the DNA TGCGCCAGCAGCTTGGCAACAGTCAATGAGCAGTTCTTC. Supplemented by reference TRBV5-1 and TRBJ2-1, the full variable domain reads KAGVTQTPRYLIKTRGQQVTLSCSPISGHRSVSWYQQTPGQGLQFLFEYFSETQRNKGNFPGRFSGRQFSNSRSEMNVSTLELGDSALYLCASSLATVNEQFFGPGTRLTVL.

This clonotype turned up a few times. J is TRBJ2-1 and V is TRBV11-2; D is ambiguous. V was clipped by 5 bases and J by 7 bases, with 12 bases between them. This CDR3 region has 13 residues. From germline, CDR1 is SGHAT and CDR2 FQNNGV. The CDR3 sequence is CASSPLPVNEQFF. The CDR3 DNA follows: TGTGCCAGCAGCCCACTCCCCGTAAATGAGCAGTTCTTC.

There are many counts of this clonotype. V is TRBV7-8 and J is TRBJ2-7; D is unresolved. Germline V gives CDR1 SGHVS, CDR2 FQNEAQ. The CDR3 covers 14 residues. V was pared by 1 base and J by 0 bases, with 7 bases between. Here the CDR3 DNA reads TGTGCCAGCAGCTTAGGGCTCAGCTCCTACGAGCAGTACTTC. This translates into CASSLGLSSYEQYF.

This clonotype was detected many times. The chain has TRBV7-7 and TRBJ2-2, with unresolved D. CDR3 length equals 14 residues. Germline lookup yields CDR1 SSHAT and CDR2 FNYEAQ (reference sequence). V lost 0 bases to trimming and J lost 1 base, with 3 bases between them. Written as DNA, the CDR3 is TGTGCCAGCAGCTTAGCGGGGAACACCGGGGAGCTGTTTTTT. It yields the protein CASSLAGNTGELFF.

The chain recombines TRBV7-2 with TRBJ2-3; possibly TRBD2 for D (5 bases). This CDR3 has 15 residues. V gave up 5 bases and J gave up 6 bases, with 18 bases separating them. Germline loops: CDR1 SGHTA, CDR2 FQGNSA. The DNA of the CDR3 is TGTGCCAGCAGCCGGGGTTATACTGCGGTCGATACGCAGTATTTT. Protein: CASSRGYTAVDTQYF. Looking up the rest from reference TRBV7-2 and TRBJ2-3 gives the full variable domain: GAGVSQSPSNKVTEKGKDVELRCDPISGHTALYWYRQSLGQGLEFLIYFQGNSAPDKSGLPSDRFSAERTGGSVSTLTIQRTQQEDSAVYLCASSRGYTAVDTQYFGPGTRLTVL.

This rearrangement joins TRBV11-2 to TRBJ1-1; the D is unclear. The CDR3 spans 13 residues. V was pared by 5 bases and J by 8 bases, with 15 bases between. Looked up from germline, CDR1 is SGHAT and CDR2 is FQNNGV. As DNA, the CDR3 is TGTGCCAGCAGCCAACCACAAAGCCGGGAAGCTTTCTTT. This gives the protein CASSQPQSREAFF.